This TCR beta chain was recorded in a study of blood T cells in healthy people across ages. Study-wide context: Template-switching capture recovered about one barcoded beta molecule per two T cells.

Alongside a J-beta primer mix, a sample-barcoded 5' primer served in a second PCR lasting about 7 to 11 cycles. TCRdb redid the calling of the 5' RACE reads with MiXCR, one entry per CDR3 protein. There are under 800,000 distinct CDR3 sequences in the sample; roughly 21% occur only once, and around 3.4% lies in the top ten. The V end was cut by 4 bases, the J end by 8 bases, with 8 bases between. CDR1 is DFQATT, CDR2 SNEGSKA, per germline (reference sequence). This CDR3 spans 11 amino acids. The rearrangement joins TRBV20-1 to TRBJ1-4; D gene unclear. This TCR was recovered from a man between 65 and 85 years old in good health. Sequenced: blood. The CDR3 loop reads CSAIEKEKLFF. The CDR3 DNA is TGCAGTGCTATCGAGAAGGAAAAACTGTTTTTT.